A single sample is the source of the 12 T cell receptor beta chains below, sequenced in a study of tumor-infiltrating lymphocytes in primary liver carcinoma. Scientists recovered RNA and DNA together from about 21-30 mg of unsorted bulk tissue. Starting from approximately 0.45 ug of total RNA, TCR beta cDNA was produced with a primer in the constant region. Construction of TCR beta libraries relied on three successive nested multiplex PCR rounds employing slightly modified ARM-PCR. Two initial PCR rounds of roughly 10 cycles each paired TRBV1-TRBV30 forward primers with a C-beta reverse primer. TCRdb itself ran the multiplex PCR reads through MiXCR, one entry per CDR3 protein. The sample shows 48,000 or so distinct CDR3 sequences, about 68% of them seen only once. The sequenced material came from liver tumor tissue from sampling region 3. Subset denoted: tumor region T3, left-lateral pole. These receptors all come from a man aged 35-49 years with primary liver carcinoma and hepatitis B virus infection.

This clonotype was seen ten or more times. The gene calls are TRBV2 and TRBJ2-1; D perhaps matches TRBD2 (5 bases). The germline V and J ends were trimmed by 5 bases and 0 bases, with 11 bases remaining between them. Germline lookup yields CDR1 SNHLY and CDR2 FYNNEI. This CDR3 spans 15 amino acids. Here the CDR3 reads CASSLPSRSYNEQFF. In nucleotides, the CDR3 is TGTGCCAGCAGTCTTCCTAGCCGCTCCTACAATGAGCAGTTCTTC.

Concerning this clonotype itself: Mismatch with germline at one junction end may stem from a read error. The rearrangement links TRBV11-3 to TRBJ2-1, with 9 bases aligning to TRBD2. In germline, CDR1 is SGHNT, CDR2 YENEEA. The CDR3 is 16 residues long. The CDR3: CARSLSGSSGRGEQFF. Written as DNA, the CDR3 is TGTGCCCGCAGTTTATCAGGGAGTAGCGGGAGAGGTGAGCAGTTCTTC.

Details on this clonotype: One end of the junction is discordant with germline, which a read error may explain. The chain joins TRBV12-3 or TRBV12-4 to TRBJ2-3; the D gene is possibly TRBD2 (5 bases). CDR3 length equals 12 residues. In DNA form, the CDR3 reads TGTGCCTGCAGCGGAGCCACAAATATGCAGTATTTT. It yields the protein CACSGATNMQYF.

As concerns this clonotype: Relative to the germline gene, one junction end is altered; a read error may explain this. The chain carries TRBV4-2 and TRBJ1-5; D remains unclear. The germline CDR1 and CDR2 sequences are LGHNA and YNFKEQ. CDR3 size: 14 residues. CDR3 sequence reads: CASNQIETRQPHHF. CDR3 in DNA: TGTGCCAGCAACCAAATAGAGACGCGGCAGCCCCATCATTTT.

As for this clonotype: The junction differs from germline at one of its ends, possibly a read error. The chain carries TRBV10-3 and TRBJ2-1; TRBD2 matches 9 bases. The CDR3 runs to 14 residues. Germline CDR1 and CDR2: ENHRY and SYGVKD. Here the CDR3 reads CSISGASGTPWQFF. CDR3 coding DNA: TGTTCCATCAGCGGGGCTAGCGGGACCCCATGGCAGTTCTTC.

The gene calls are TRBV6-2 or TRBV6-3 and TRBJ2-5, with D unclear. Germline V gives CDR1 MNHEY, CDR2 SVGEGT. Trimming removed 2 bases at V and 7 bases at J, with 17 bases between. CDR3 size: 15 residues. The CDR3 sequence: CASSYPSGSPGTQYF. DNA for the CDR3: TGTGCCAGCAGTTACCCTTCTGGGTCGCCGGGGACCCAGTACTTC.

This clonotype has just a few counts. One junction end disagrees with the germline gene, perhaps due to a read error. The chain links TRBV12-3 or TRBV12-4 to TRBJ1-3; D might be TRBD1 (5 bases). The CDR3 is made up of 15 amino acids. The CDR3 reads CASMTGAATGNAIYF. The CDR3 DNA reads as TGTGCCAGCATGACCGGGGCAGCGACTGGAAACGCCATATATTTT.

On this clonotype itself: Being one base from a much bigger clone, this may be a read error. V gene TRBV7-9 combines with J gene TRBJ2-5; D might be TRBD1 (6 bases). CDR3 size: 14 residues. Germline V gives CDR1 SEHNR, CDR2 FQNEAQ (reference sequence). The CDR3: CASSLQDSQGTQYF. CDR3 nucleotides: TGTGCCAGCAGCTTACAGGACAGCCAAGGGACCCAGTACTTC. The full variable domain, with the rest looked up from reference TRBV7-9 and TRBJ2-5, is DTGVSQNPRHKITKRGQNVTFRCDPISEHNRLYWYRQTLGQGPEFLTYFQNEAQLEKSRLLSDRFSAERPKGSFSTLEIQRTEQGDSAMYLCASSLQDSQGTQYFGPGTRLLVL.

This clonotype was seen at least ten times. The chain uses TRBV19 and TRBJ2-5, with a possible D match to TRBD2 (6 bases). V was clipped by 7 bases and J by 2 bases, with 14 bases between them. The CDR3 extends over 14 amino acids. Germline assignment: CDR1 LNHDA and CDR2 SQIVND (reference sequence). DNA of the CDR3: TGTGCCAGTACTCCCCCGGGGAGGCAAGAGACCCAGTACTTC. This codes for CASTPPGRQETQYF.

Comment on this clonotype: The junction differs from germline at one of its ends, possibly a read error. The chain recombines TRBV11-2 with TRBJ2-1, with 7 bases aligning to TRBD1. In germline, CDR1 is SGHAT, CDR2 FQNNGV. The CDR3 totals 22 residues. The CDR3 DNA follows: TGTGCCAGCAGCCTCTCCCACAGGGGTCCCGTGAAACAGATTCGCTCCTACAATGAGCAATTCTTC. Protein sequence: CASSLSHRGPVKQIRSYNEQFF.

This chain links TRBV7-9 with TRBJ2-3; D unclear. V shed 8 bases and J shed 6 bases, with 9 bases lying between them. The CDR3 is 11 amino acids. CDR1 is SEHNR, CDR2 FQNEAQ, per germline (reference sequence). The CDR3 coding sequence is TGTGCCAGCTGGCCGCCCGATACGCAGTATTTT. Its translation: CASWPPDTQYF.

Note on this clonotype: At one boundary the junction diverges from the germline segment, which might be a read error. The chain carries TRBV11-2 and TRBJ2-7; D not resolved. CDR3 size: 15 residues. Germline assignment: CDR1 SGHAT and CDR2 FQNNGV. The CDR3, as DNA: TGTATCAGCAGCTTAGATGAGACCGAAACCTACGAGCAGTATTTC. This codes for CISSLDETETYEQYF.